This note documents a single T cell receptor beta chain sequence. Its antigen is unidentified. The J segment lost 5 bases and the V segment lost 4 bases, leaving 10 bases of the junction unmatched. The CDR3 is 15 amino acids. The germline V gene encodes CDR1 SGHRS and CDR2 YFSETQ. These data originate in a study of T cell responses to AZD1222 COVID-19 vaccine. Findings and limits, study-wide: Mostly white British, mostly female donors; authors suggested clonal diversity may be underestimated. Spike-specific TCR repertoires showed rising breadth and depth after two AZD1222 doses.

Profiled with immunoSEQ multiplex PCR; TCRdb holds only in-frame clones, not every one. The sample holds 200,000 to 300,000 clones, approximately 93% seen once. This sequence was found in an adult in good health. The V call is TRBV5-1, the J call TRBJ1-1; 8 nucleotides line up with TRBD1. The material sequenced was peripheral blood, taken on day 0 of AZD1222 vaccination. The CDR3 loop is CASSLRSGGETEAFF. For the CDR3, the DNA is TGCGCCAGCAGCCTGAGGTCAGGGGGCGAGACTGAAGCTTTCTTT.